Below, 29 T cell receptor beta chains from the same sample are listed, as sequenced in a study of T cell repertoires in cytomegalovirus infection. Using its own MiXCR run on the reads, TCRdb lists one record per CDR3 protein. The table lists some 700,000 distinct CDR3 sequences, around 35% of them singletons. These receptors' antigens are unknown. Sequencing was performed on cultured PBMCs, taken from culture after CMV antigen stimulation. These receptors were collected from a human donor in good health (CMV status not recorded). Some clones in this sample may be carry-over from other donors' samples.

This clonotype came up a few times. The chain couples TRBV7-2 to TRBJ2-1; D may match TRBD1 or TRBD2 (5 bases each). Germline-derived CDR1 and CDR2 are SGHTA and FQGNSA. Trimming cost V 5 bases and J 9 bases, with 20 bases left between them. This CDR3 is built from 15 residues. CDR3 sequence reads: CASSRTGTIEGEQFF. CDR3 coding DNA: TGTGCCAGCAGCCGCACAGGTACTATTGAGGGTGAGCAGTTCTTC.

The genes are TRBV12-3 or TRBV12-4 and TRBJ2-1; TRBD2 agrees at 10 bases. Unmatched junction bases numbered 11, after V lost 6 bases and J lost 9 bases. There are 15 residues in the CDR3. The DNA for the CDR3 is TGTGCCAGCAGCCCAGCGGGGGGGCCCACTCGTGAGCAGTTCTTC. This encodes CASSPAGGPTREQFF.

This rearrangement joins TRBV10-2 to TRBJ1-5; TRBD1 agrees at 9 bases. The ends lost 3 bases at V and 6 bases at J; junction bases unmatched: 9. Per the germline V gene, CDR1 is WSHSY and CDR2 is SAAADI. This CDR3 spans 16 amino acids. The CDR3 region has the DNA TGCGCCAGCAGTGATAGGGGACAGGGAGGCGGTCAGCCCCAGCATTTT. Residues: CASSDRGQGGGQPQHF.

There are a few counts of this clonotype. The chain joins TRBV28 to TRBJ2-5, with 7 bases that match TRBD1. Germline CDR1 reads MDHEN; CDR2 reads SYDVKM. The V gene end was trimmed by 3 bases and the J gene end by 5 bases; junction bases not matched to a gene: 6. The CDR3 runs 14 residues. The CDR3 region is CASSFHGQEETQYF. Here the CDR3 DNA reads TGTGCCAGCAGTTTCCATGGACAGGAGGAGACCCAGTACTTC.

In its sample, this clonotype was seen once. The CDR3 here is CASSSTRADEQFF. The DNA for the CDR3 is TGTGCCAGCAGCTCTACGAGGGCCGATGAGCAGTTCTTC. The J gene is TRBJ2-1, the V gene TRBV5-4, with a weak D call TRBD2 (5 bases). This CDR3 contains 13 residues. CDR1 SGHNT and CDR2 YYREEE come from the germline V gene (reference sequence). With 3 bases removed from V and 8 bases from J, the gap between germline ends came to 12 bases.

The chain combines TRBV12-3 or TRBV12-4 with TRBJ1-3; tentative D call: TRBD1 (6 bases). The CDR3 length is 15 residues. V was trimmed by 6 bases and J by 3 bases, leaving 15 bases between them. For the CDR3, the DNA is TGTGCCAGCAGAACGGACAGTTCTGTTGGAAACACCATATATTTT. It translates to CASRTDSSVGNTIYF.

This clonotype came up a few times. The chain couples TRBV7-9 to TRBJ2-1; 7 nucleotides agree with TRBD1. The CDR3 extends over 16 amino acids. In germline, CDR1 is SEHNR, CDR2 FQNEAQ (reference sequence). The J segment lost 6 bases and the V segment lost 4 bases, leaving 12 bases of the junction unmatched. The CDR3: CASSWGIDRDLNEQFF. The DNA for the CDR3 is TGTGCCAGCAGCTGGGGGATCGACAGGGACCTCAATGAGCAGTTCTTC.

V is TRBV19 and J is TRBJ2-3; possible D gene TRBD1, 5 bases. Looked up from germline, CDR1 is LNHDA and CDR2 is SQIVND (reference sequence). V lost 10 bases and J 2 bases, leaving 19 bases between the germline ends. CDR3 length equals 15 residues. DNA of the CDR3: TGTGCCACCTCCCGGACACTTCTTTCCACAGATACGCAGTATTTT. It codes for CATSRTLLSTDTQYF.

CDR3 region: CASSYGDSTDTQYF. CDR3 bases: TGTGCCAGCAGTTACGGGGACAGCACAGATACGCAGTATTTT. The rearrangement links TRBV6-5 to TRBJ2-3, with D possibly called TRBD1 or TRBD2 (5 bases each). The CDR3 has 14 residues. V lost 2 bases and J lost 0, with 6 bases in between. Germline CDR1 and CDR2: MNHEY and SVGAGI.

V is TRBV19 and J is TRBJ2-1; no clear D. The CDR3 covers 15 residues. Germline values: CDR1 LNHDA, CDR2 SQIVND (reference sequence). The germline V and J ends were trimmed by 6 bases and 0 bases, with 12 bases remaining between them. The CDR3 DNA follows: TGTGCCAGTAGGGACCCACGGAGCTCCTACAATGAGCAGTTCTTC. Protein product: CASRDPRSSYNEQFF.

A few counts support this clonotype. V and J are TRBV10-3 and TRBJ2-5, with a tentative D call TRBD1 (5 bases). Between the trimmed V and J ends, which lost 5 bases and 5 bases, there was a span of 15 bases. The germline V gene has CDR1 ENHRY and CDR2 SYGVKD. CDR3 length: 14 amino acids. DNA for the CDR3: TGTGCCATCAGTATCAGGGCCTCCGGGGAGACCCAGTACTTC. Its protein is CAISIRASGETQYF.

This clonotype was detected ten times or more. The chain recombines TRBV7-9 with TRBJ2-7, with TRBD2 matching 9 bases. CDR1 SEHNR and CDR2 FQNEAQ come from the germline V gene (reference sequence). The CDR3 loop spans 16 amino acids. V was clipped by 4 bases and J by 4 bases; unmatched bases: 11. The CDR3 sequence: CASSSTAAGGPYEQYF. The CDR3 region has the DNA TGTGCCAGCAGCTCGACGGCGGCGGGAGGGCCTTACGAGCAGTACTTC. Using reference TRBV7-9 and TRBJ2-7 for the parts outside the CDR3, the full variable domain is DTGVSQNPRHKITKRGQNVTFRCDPISEHNRLYWYRQTLGQGPEFLTYFQNEAQLEKSRLLSDRFSAERPKGSFSTLEIQRTEQGDSAMYLCASSSTAAGGPYEQYFGPGTRLTVT.

The chain uses TRBV19 and TRBJ1-4, with D uncertain. CDR3 length equals 12 residues. Germline V gene lookup returns CDR1 LNHDA and CDR2 SQIVND (reference sequence). Trimming cost V 3 bases and J 8 bases, with 7 bases left between them. The CDR3 spells CASSMAGEKLFF. The CDR3 DNA is TGTGCCAGTAGTATGGCGGGGGAAAAACTGTTTTTT. The full variable domain, rest sourced from reference TRBV19 and TRBJ1-4, is DGGITQSPKYLFRKEGQNVTLSCEQNLNHDAMYWYRQDPGQGLRLIYYSQIVNDFQKGDIAEGYSVSREKKESFPLTVTSAQKNPTAFYLCASSMAGEKLFFGSGTQLSVL.

This clonotype was seen a handful of times. The chain uses TRBV4-1 and TRBJ2-5, with 10 bases that match TRBD1. This CDR3 has 19 amino acids. Germline V lookup: CDR1 MGHRA, CDR2 YSYEKL. With 3 bases clipped from V and 4 bases from J, the junction kept 17 bases outside the gene matches. The CDR3 region is CASSHRVPVDRGLGETQYF. In DNA, the CDR3 is TGCGCCAGCAGCCACCGGGTCCCGGTTGACAGGGGGCTTGGAGAGACCCAGTACTTC.

The rearrangement links TRBV12-5 to TRBJ2-3; D might be TRBD1 or TRBD2, each matching 6 bases. V gave up 5 bases and J gave up 4 bases, with 10 bases separating them. The CDR3 has 13 amino acids. Germline CDR1 LGHNT, CDR2 FRNRAP. The CDR3 spells CASGKGEADTQYF. The CDR3 DNA reads as TGTGCTAGTGGTAAGGGGGAGGCAGATACGCAGTATTTT.

This clonotype was found a few times. The J gene is TRBJ2-1, the V gene TRBV20-1; no clear D. Germline CDR1 reads DFQATT; CDR2 reads SNEGSKA (reference sequence). Between the trimmed V and J ends, which lost 5 bases and 5 bases, there was a span of 10 bases. The CDR3 totals 12 residues. The CDR3 region has the DNA TGCAGTGCTTCGGAGCCCAACAATGAGCAGTTCTTC. Amino acids: CSASEPNNEQFF.

Many counts were recorded for this clonotype. This chain uses TRBV11-3 with TRBJ2-5; D may be TRBD2 (6 bases). Germline V CDR1 and CDR2: SGHNT, YENEEA. V was shortened by 5 bases and J by 7 bases, with 17 bases between the two germline ends. The CDR3 consists of 14 residues. CDR3 coding DNA: TGTGCCAGCAGCCCTGGGGACTTAGGGGCGACCCAGTACTTC. It is translated as CASSPGDLGATQYF.

This clonotype was seen at least ten times. The genes are TRBV7-2 and TRBJ1-2, with D possibly being TRBD1 (5 bases). Germline CDR1 is SGHTA and CDR2 is FQGNSA. Trimming left V 5 bases short and J 7 bases short, with 17 bases between. This CDR3 comprises 14 residues. CDR3 DNA sequence: TGTGCCAGCAGCGCCCAATGGGGGATAGGTGGCTACACCTTC. Its translation: CASSAQWGIGGYTF.

This chain links TRBV2 with TRBJ2-1; the match to TRBD2 covers 8 bases. The germline V gene encodes CDR1 SNHLY and CDR2 FYNNEI. The CDR3 runs to 15 residues. The V segment lost 4 bases and the J segment 7 bases; nucleotides outside the gene matches: 9. Written as DNA, the CDR3 is TGTGCCAGCAGTGGTGAGCGGGAGTTTCGTAATGAGCAGTTCTTC. The encoded protein is CASSGEREFRNEQFF.

The chain employs TRBV20-1 and TRBJ2-5, with TRBD2 matching over 13 bases. V lost 6 bases, J lost 2 bases, and 12 bases stayed unmatched. The CDR3 contains 17 residues. Germline V CDR1 and CDR2: DFQATT, SNEGSKA (reference sequence). The CDR3 bases are TGCAGTGCCAACGGACTAGCGGGGGCCTTAATACAAGAGACCCAGTACTTC. It encodes CSANGLAGALIQETQYF.

In this sample, this clonotype turned up a few times. This chain joins TRBV18 and TRBJ1-3; unclear D gene. Trimming removed 2 bases from V and 0 bases from J, with 8 bases in between. This CDR3 has 15 residues. Germline loops: CDR1 KGHSH, CDR2 LQKENI. CDR3 residues: CASSPLVNSGNTIYF. The DNA for the CDR3 is TGTGCCAGCTCACCATTGGTGAACTCTGGAAACACCATATATTTT.

This clonotype was seen only a few times. The chain combines TRBV11-2 with TRBJ2-5; D gene uncertain. V lost 7 bases and J 2 bases, leaving 5 bases between the germline ends. Germline V gene sequence: CDR1 SGHAT, CDR2 FQNNGV. The CDR3 covers 11 residues. The chain's CDR3 is CASIGQETQYF. In DNA, the CDR3 is TGTGCCAGCATAGGGCAAGAGACCCAGTACTTC.

With regard to this clonotype: A single base separates this from a much larger clone, so it may be a read error. J is TRBJ2-3 and V is TRBV12-3 or TRBV12-4; a weak D match, TRBD2 (6 bases). The CDR3 covers 14 residues. In nucleotides, the CDR3 is TGTGCCATCAGTTTGGGCCCCGGGGGACATACGCAGTATTTT. Encoded protein: CAISLGPGGHTQYF.

The chain carries TRBV19 and TRBJ2-2, with 10 bases matching TRBD2. CDR3 length: 15 amino acids. V gave up 3 bases and J gave up 4 bases; unmatched junction bases: 2. The germline V gene encodes CDR1 LNHDA and CDR2 SQIVND (reference sequence). CDR3 in DNA: TGTGCCAGTAGTATGGGACTAGCGCTCACCGGGGAGCTGTTTTTT. Translating gives CASSMGLALTGELFF.

This clonotype has a count of ten or more. The chain uses TRBV7-2 and TRBJ2-7, with D unclear. The length of the CDR3 is 15 residues. V was pared by 1 base and J by 0 bases, with 10 bases between. Germline V gene sequence: CDR1 SGHTA, CDR2 FQGNSA. In nucleotides, the CDR3 is TGTGCCAGCAGCTTAGAAACGGCTCTCTCCTACGAGCAGTACTTC. Encoded protein: CASSLETALSYEQYF.

The rearrangement links TRBV10-3 to TRBJ1-1; D uncertain. This CDR3 spans 14 amino acids. Germline V gene lookup returns CDR1 ENHRY and CDR2 SYGVKD. CDR3 sequence (DNA): TGTACCACCACGAATCCCACTGAGAACACTGAAGCTTTCTTT. It is translated as CTTTNPTENTEAFF.

The chain joins TRBV2 to TRBJ2-1; possibly TRBD1 or TRBD2 for D (5 bases each). Per the germline V gene, CDR1 is SNHLY and CDR2 is FYNNEI. Trimming shortened V by 11 bases and J by 9 bases, and 14 bases separated the two germline ends. The CDR3 spans 11 residues. Here the CDR3 DNA reads TGTGCCGGGACCGCTGGCGGTGAGCAGTTCTTC. It yields the protein CAGTAGGEQFF. Full variable domain (outside the CDR3, taken from reference TRBV2 and TRBJ2-1): EPEVTQTPSHQVTQMGQEVILRCVPISNHLYFYWYRQILGQKVEFLVSFYNNEISEKSEIFDDQFSVERPDGSNFTLKIRSTKLEDSAMYFCAGTAGGEQFFGPGTRLTVL.

This clonotype was seen at least ten times. The rearrangement joins TRBV7-2 to TRBJ2-5; D possibly corresponds to TRBD1 (5 bases). Germline V gene sequence: CDR1 SGHTA, CDR2 FQGNSA. The V gene lost 1 base and the J gene lost 5 bases, with 17 bases spanning the gap. This CDR3 is built from 16 residues. The DNA of the CDR3 is TGTGCCAGCAGCTTAGTTAGACAGCCGGTGGGGGAGACCCAGTACTTC. This translates into CASSLVRQPVGETQYF.

V usage is TRBV4-3 and J usage is TRBJ1-2, with D perhaps TRBD1 (5 bases). V was clipped by 0 bases and J by 7 bases, with 24 bases between them. CDR1 LGHNA and CDR2 YSLEER come from the germline V gene. The CDR3 runs to 18 residues. CDR3 nucleotides: TGCGCCAGCAGCCAAGATCGCGTCTCGGCAGGGCGCTTTGGTGGCTACACCTTC. Its translation is CASSQDRVSAGRFGGYTF.